One sample yielded the 28 T cell receptor beta chains listed below, sequenced in a study of blood T cell repertoires in COVID-19. Libraries were prepared by immunoSEQ multiplex PCR; TCRdb keeps only in-frame clonotypes and omits some of them. This repertoire shows some 96,000 clones, about 85% found once; its top ten account for around 13%. Sequenced input: peripheral blood. The receptor set was obtained from a human donor in a cohort sampled during active COVID-19.

The chain joins TRBV5-6 to TRBJ2-7; TRBD2 agrees at 9 bases. The CDR3 is 14 amino acids. The junction had 4 bases not matched to a gene; V was cut back by 3 bases and J by 3 bases. In germline, CDR1 is SGHDT, CDR2 YYEEEE. CDR3 bases: TGTGCCAGCAGCTGGACTAGCGACCTCTACGAGCAGTACTTC. Protein product: CASSWTSDLYEQYF.

The V and J genes are TRBV25-1 and TRBJ2-7, with 7 bases matching TRBD2. Germline CDR1 MGHDK, CDR2 SYGVNS. The CDR3 extends over 15 amino acids. Trimming took 4 bases from V and 2 from J; bases not matched to a gene: 8. CDR3 sequence (DNA): TGTGCCAGCAGTGGGGGAGGGAAAGGAACCTACGAGCAGTACTTC. Translating it yields CASSGGGKGTYEQYF.

The chain employs TRBV19 and TRBJ1-3, with TRBD1 as a possible D gene (5 bases). In germline, CDR1 is LNHDA, CDR2 SQIVND (reference sequence). This CDR3 comprises 16 residues. Trimming took 8 bases from V and 0 from J, leaving 17 bases between them. CDR3: CASVAPGVASGNTIYF. The DNA for the CDR3 is TGTGCCAGTGTCGCCCCGGGGGTTGCCTCTGGAAACACCATATATTTT.

As for this clone: An end of the junction differs from the germline gene, which may be a read error. The chain couples TRBV15 to TRBJ1-5; D unresolved. The germline gives CDR1 LNHNV, CDR2 YYDKDF (reference sequence). The CDR3 loop spans 15 amino acids. CDR3 protein: CATSGEGRSNQPQHF. CDR3 DNA sequence: TGTGCCACCAGCGGAGAGGGCCGTAGCAATCAGCCCCAGCATTTT. The full variable domain, rest sourced from reference TRBV15 and TRBJ1-5, is DAMVIQNPRYQVTQFGKPVTLSCSQTLNHNVMYWYQQKSSQAPKLLFHYYDKDFNNEADTPDNFQSRRPNTSFCFLDIRSPGLGDTAMYLCATSGEGRSNQPQHFGDGTRLSIL.

This chain uses TRBV25-1 with TRBJ2-1, with D possibly being TRBD1 (5 bases). CDR1 and CDR2 from the germline V gene are MGHDK and SYGVNS. The CDR3 totals 13 residues. Trimming pared 7 bases from V and 4 bases from J, leaving 11 bases between. This chain's CDR3 is CASIGAGYNEQFF. CDR3 in DNA: TGTGCCAGCATAGGGGCAGGTTACAATGAGCAGTTCTTC.

This chain connects TRBV5-1 to TRBJ2-5; 8 bases are shared with TRBD1. This CDR3 spans 16 amino acids. Germline CDR1 is SGHRS and CDR2 is YFSETQ. The V and J ends lost 0 bases and 2 bases, in that order; junction bases with no gene match: 6. The CDR3 region has the DNA TGCGCCAGCAGCTTGGCCACAGGGGGTGGTCAAGAGACCCAGTACTTC. It encodes CASSLATGGGQETQYF.

This clone was seen just once. V gene TRBV18 combines with J gene TRBJ2-7; 8 nucleotides agree with TRBD1. V trimming: 6 bases; J trimming: 3 bases; junction bases outside the gene matches: 4. Germline V gene data show CDR1 as KGHSH and CDR2 as LQKENI. The length of the CDR3 is 13 residues. The CDR3, as DNA: TGTGCCAGCTCTCACGGGACAGGCTACGAGCAGTACTTC. Amino acids: CASSHGTGYEQYF.

The J gene is TRBJ2-3, the V gene TRBV5-1; perhaps TRBD1 as D (5 bases). Looked up from germline, CDR1 is SGHRS and CDR2 is YFSETQ. The V end lost 1 base, the J end lost 4 bases, and 13 bases lay between the germline ends. The CDR3 runs to 15 residues. CDR3 coding DNA: TGCGCCAGCAGCTTGCCCCAGGGTGGACCAGATACGCAGTATTTT. Translation gives CASSLPQGGPDTQYF.

This clone was detected once. J is TRBJ2-7 and V is TRBV5-1; maybe TRBD2 (5 bases). The V gene lost 4 bases and the J gene lost 7 bases, with 18 bases spanning the gap. Germline CDR1 and CDR2: SGHRS and YFSETQ. The CDR3 totals 14 residues. CDR3 DNA: TGCGCCAGCAGCGAGCAAGGACTCTCTTCGGAGCAGTACTTC. This encodes CASSEQGLSSEQYF.

The rearrangement links TRBV5-1 to TRBJ2-5, with 7 nucleotides matching TRBD1. The CDR3 totals 16 residues. Trimming cost V 4 bases and J 5 bases; bases outside gene matches: 14. Germline CDR1 and CDR2: SGHRS and YFSETQ. The CDR3, as DNA: TGCGCCAGCAGCCCCACTTCAACAGGGGTTGTGGAGACCCAGTACTTC. It specifies CASSPTSTGVVETQYF.

This clone appeared a single time. The chain joins TRBV25-1 to TRBJ1-1, with 9 bases identical to TRBD1. This CDR3 is 14 amino acids long. The germline V gene has CDR1 MGHDK and CDR2 SYGVNS. V lost 4 bases and J lost 1; bases outside the gene matches: 1. The CDR3 sequence is CASSGGQGNTEAFF. CDR3 sequence (DNA): TGTGCCAGCAGTGGGGGACAGGGGAACACTGAAGCTTTCTTT.

V gene TRBV7-9 combines with J gene TRBJ2-7, with a possible D match to TRBD2 (5 bases). CDR3 length: 16 amino acids. CDR1 SEHNR and CDR2 FQNEAQ come from the germline V gene (reference sequence). Trimming stripped 5 bases from V and 3 bases from J, with 20 bases between. CDR3 residues: CASSPEGAISIYEQYF. The CDR3 nucleotides read TGTGCCAGCAGCCCAGAGGGAGCAATTAGCATCTACGAGCAGTACTTC. The full variable domain, in which reference TRBV7-9 and TRBJ2-7 provide the parts outside the CDR3, is DTGVSQNPRHKITKRGQNVTFRCDPISEHNRLYWYRQTLGQGPEFLTYFQNEAQLEKSRLLSDRFSAERPKGSFSTLEIQRTEQGDSAMYLCASSPEGAISIYEQYFGPGTRLTVT.

The rearrangement joins TRBV5-6 to TRBJ1-4, with D unresolved. The CDR3 runs 16 residues. Germline V gives CDR1 SGHDT, CDR2 YYEEEE. Trimming took off 0 bases at V and 5 bases at J, with 14 bases between the two ends. The CDR3 region is CASSLARGRLNEKLFF. CDR3 DNA sequence: TGTGCCAGCAGCTTGGCCCGTGGCAGACTGAATGAAAAACTGTTTTTT.

The chain couples TRBV5-8 to TRBJ2-1; tentatively, D is TRBD2 (5 bases). The CDR3 has 15 amino acids. Trimming took off 0 bases at V and 3 bases at J, with 10 bases between the two ends. CDR1 and CDR2 (germline): SGHTS, YDEGEE. CDR3 sequence: CASSLDLAGYNEQFF. The CDR3 DNA follows: TGTGCCAGCAGCTTGGACCTAGCCGGCTACAATGAGCAGTTCTTC.

This chain uses TRBV7-8 with TRBJ2-7; 7 bases agree with TRBD2. The trim removed 3 bases at V and 0 bases at J, leaving 8 bases unmatched. The germline gives CDR1 SGHVS, CDR2 FQNEAQ. There are 16 residues in the CDR3. CDR3 in amino acids: CASSLGGTGSSYEQYF. The CDR3 DNA reads TGTGCCAGCAGCTTGGGGGGGACGGGGAGCTCCTACGAGCAGTACTTC.

This chain joins TRBV7-8 and TRBJ1-2, with D unresolved. Looked up from germline, CDR1 is SGHVS and CDR2 is FQNEAQ. Deletions cut 5 bases from V and 4 bases from J, with 17 bases between. CDR3 length equals 15 residues. The CDR3 region has the DNA TGTGCCAGCAGCATAGACGCGTACGGCGGCTATGGCTACACCTTC. Encoded protein: CASSIDAYGGYGYTF.

The CDR3 protein is CASSGLDEQFF. The CDR3 DNA sequence: TGTGCCAGCAGCGGACTAGATGAGCAGTTCTTC. The chain carries TRBV9 and TRBJ2-1, with a possible D match to TRBD2 (6 bases). The CDR3 contains 11 residues. Germline V CDR1 and CDR2: SGDLS, YYNGEE. V lost 3 bases to trimming and J lost 8 bases, with 6 bases between them. Full variable domain (remainder filled in from reference TRBV9 and TRBJ2-1): DSGVTQTPKHLITATGQRVTLRCSPRSGDLSVYWYQQSLDQGLQFLIQYYNGEERAKGNILERFSAQQFPDLHSELNLSSLELGDSALYFCASSGLDEQFFGPGTRLTVL.

This chain links TRBV5-1 with TRBJ2-1; D might be TRBD2 (6 bases). The CDR3 runs to 15 residues. The ends were cut back, 0 bases at V and 2 bases at J, with 9 bases in the middle. Germline CDR1 SGHRS, CDR2 YFSETQ. The DNA of the CDR3 is TGCGCCAGCAGCTTGGTTGGGGAGGCCTACAATGAGCAGTTCTTC. Its protein product is CASSLVGEAYNEQFF.

The rearrangement joins TRBV2 to TRBJ2-2; D may be TRBD2 (6 bases). Deletions cut 8 bases from V and 1 base from J, with 14 bases between. The length of the CDR3 is 15 residues. Germline values: CDR1 SNHLY, CDR2 FYNNEI. In nucleotides, the CDR3 is TGTGCCAGCTTGAGGGGACTGGTGAACACCGGGGAGCTGTTTTTT. It yields the protein CASLRGLVNTGELFF.

The chain combines TRBV3-1 (or the pseudogene TRBV3-2) with TRBJ2-5, with TRBD2 matching over 7 bases. The germline gives CDR1 LGHDT, CDR2 YNNKEL (reference sequence). With 0 bases clipped from V and 1 base from J, the junction kept 5 bases outside the gene matches. The CDR3 has 16 amino acids. The DNA of the CDR3 is TGTGCCAGCAGCCAAGAACCTAGCGGAGTCCAAGAGACCCAGTACTTC. Translated: CASSQEPSGVQETQYF.

The chain links TRBV5-8 to TRBJ2-5; tentatively, D is TRBD2 (6 bases). Trimming took off 6 bases at V and 1 base at J, with 19 bases between the two ends. CDR1 and CDR2 (germline): SGHTS, YDEGEE. The CDR3 is 16 residues long. CDR3: CASILGEALPQETQYF. CDR3 in DNA: TGTGCCAGCATCCTAGGGGAGGCCCTTCCCCAAGAGACCCAGTACTTC.

On this clone itself: The same CDR3 can be traced to other DNA sequences in this sample. V and J are TRBV10-3 and TRBJ1-5; D ambiguous. CDR3 length equals 13 residues. The V end lost 8 bases, the J end lost 1 base, and 9 bases lay between the germline ends. Looked up from germline, CDR1 is ENHRY and CDR2 is SYGVKD. This chain's CDR3 is CAIGGSSNQPQHF. The CDR3 DNA follows: TGTGCCATCGGAGGGTCCAGCAATCAGCCCCAGCATTTT.

The chain recombines TRBV29-1 with TRBJ2-3; 16 positions match TRBD2. Trimming removed 3 bases from V and 4 bases from J; junction bases left unmatched: 19. The germline gives CDR1 SQVTM, CDR2 ANQGSEA. The CDR3 is 21 amino acids. CDR3 in amino acids: CSVDGLSSGTSGRGAADTQYF. In DNA, the CDR3 is TGCAGCGTTGATGGTCTCAGCTCGGGGACTAGCGGGAGGGGTGCAGCAGATACGCAGTATTTT.

The chain is built from TRBV5-4 and TRBJ2-3, with a tentative D call TRBD1 (6 bases). The CDR3 sequence is 15 residues long. The germline gives CDR1 SGHNT, CDR2 YYREEE (reference sequence). With 0 bases removed from V and 1 base from J, the gap between germline ends came to 9 bases. DNA of the CDR3: TGTGCCAGCAGCTTGGTGGCAGGGGGCACAGATACGCAGTATTTT. This translates into CASSLVAGGTDTQYF.

The J gene is TRBJ1-6, the V gene TRBV12-5, with TRBD1 matching over 7 bases. The V gene end was trimmed by 6 bases and the J gene end by 5 bases; junction bases not matched to a gene: 1. Germline-derived CDR1 and CDR2 are LGHNT and FRNRAP. The CDR3 consists of 13 residues. In DNA form, the CDR3 reads TGTGCTAGTGGGACAGGGCATAATTCACCCCTCCACTTT. The encoded protein is CASGTGHNSPLHF.

The genes are TRBV19 and TRBJ1-1, with D possibly being TRBD1 (6 bases). The CDR3 covers 16 residues. Trimming cost V 6 bases and J 4 bases, with 21 bases left between them. Per the germline V gene, CDR1 is LNHDA and CDR2 is SQIVND (reference sequence). CDR3 nucleotides: TGTGCCAGTAGACTATACAGGGATACCACGAGCACTGAAGCTTTCTTT. Amino acid sequence: CASRLYRDTTSTEAFF.

This clone was recorded once. The chain uses TRBV6-5 and TRBJ1-4; D is uncertain. In germline, CDR1 is MNHEY, CDR2 SVGAGI. The length of the CDR3 is 13 residues. Trimming removed 5 bases at V and 4 bases at J, with 8 bases between. In nucleotides, the CDR3 is TGTGCCAGCAGTCGAGTTAGTAATGAAAAACTGTTTTTT. The encoded protein is CASSRVSNEKLFF.

The CDR3 loop reads CASSKPRGNQPQHF. DNA of the CDR3: TGTGCCAGCAGCAAACCCCGGGGGAATCAGCCCCAGCATTTT. The rearrangement joins TRBV21-1 to TRBJ1-5. TRBV21-1 is reported as a pseudogene. The CDR3 contains 14 residues.